This T cell receptor beta chain is from a study of regulatory T cells in long-lasting Graves disease. CDR1 and CDR2 from the germline V gene are SGHRS and YFSETQ. The CDR3 is made up of 13 amino acids. With 5 bases clipped from V and 6 bases from J, the junction kept 3 bases outside the gene matches. Construction of TCR beta libraries relied on iRepertoire HTBI primers and on Arm-PCR targeting CDR3 regions. TCRdb re-called the multiplex PCR reads through MiXCR, storing one row per CDR3 protein. The repertoire consists of under 800,000 distinct CDR3 sequences, with around 15% occurring once and the leading ten covering approximately 20%. Time point defined: newly diagnosed GD, antithyroid drugs for less than 3 months. PBMC RNA served as the TCR library source. These same records also appear under a second study, on T cells in Graves' hyperthyroidism and ophthalmopathy.

The sequencing used peripheral blood mononuclear cells (PBMCs), collected at new diagnosis, from a patient treated with antithyroid drugs. The sequence derives from a woman younger than 45 with Graves disease. This chain connects TRBV5-1 to TRBJ2-4, with 9 bases that match TRBD1. CDR3 coding DNA: TGCGCCAGCAGGGGGACAGGGTTAAACATTCAGTACTTC. It translates to CASRGTGLNIQYF.